This TCR beta chain emerged from a study of control samples from healthy donors and cancer patients. TCRdb's table, derived via immunoSEQ multiplex PCR, lists solely in-frame clones and lacks some. The data show around 80,000 clones, more than 75% seen once. Source material: blood. The TCR comes from a man between 45 and 60 years old in good health.

CDR3 sequence: CASSVQGVGYTF. In DNA, the CDR3 is TGTGCCAGCAGTGTTCAGGGGGTTGGCTACACCTTC. J is TRBJ1-2 and V is TRBV2, with 7 bases fitting TRBD1. Germline V CDR1 and CDR2: SNHLY, FYNNEI. The CDR3 consists of 12 residues. Trimming removed 4 bases from V and 7 bases from J; junction bases left unmatched: 3.